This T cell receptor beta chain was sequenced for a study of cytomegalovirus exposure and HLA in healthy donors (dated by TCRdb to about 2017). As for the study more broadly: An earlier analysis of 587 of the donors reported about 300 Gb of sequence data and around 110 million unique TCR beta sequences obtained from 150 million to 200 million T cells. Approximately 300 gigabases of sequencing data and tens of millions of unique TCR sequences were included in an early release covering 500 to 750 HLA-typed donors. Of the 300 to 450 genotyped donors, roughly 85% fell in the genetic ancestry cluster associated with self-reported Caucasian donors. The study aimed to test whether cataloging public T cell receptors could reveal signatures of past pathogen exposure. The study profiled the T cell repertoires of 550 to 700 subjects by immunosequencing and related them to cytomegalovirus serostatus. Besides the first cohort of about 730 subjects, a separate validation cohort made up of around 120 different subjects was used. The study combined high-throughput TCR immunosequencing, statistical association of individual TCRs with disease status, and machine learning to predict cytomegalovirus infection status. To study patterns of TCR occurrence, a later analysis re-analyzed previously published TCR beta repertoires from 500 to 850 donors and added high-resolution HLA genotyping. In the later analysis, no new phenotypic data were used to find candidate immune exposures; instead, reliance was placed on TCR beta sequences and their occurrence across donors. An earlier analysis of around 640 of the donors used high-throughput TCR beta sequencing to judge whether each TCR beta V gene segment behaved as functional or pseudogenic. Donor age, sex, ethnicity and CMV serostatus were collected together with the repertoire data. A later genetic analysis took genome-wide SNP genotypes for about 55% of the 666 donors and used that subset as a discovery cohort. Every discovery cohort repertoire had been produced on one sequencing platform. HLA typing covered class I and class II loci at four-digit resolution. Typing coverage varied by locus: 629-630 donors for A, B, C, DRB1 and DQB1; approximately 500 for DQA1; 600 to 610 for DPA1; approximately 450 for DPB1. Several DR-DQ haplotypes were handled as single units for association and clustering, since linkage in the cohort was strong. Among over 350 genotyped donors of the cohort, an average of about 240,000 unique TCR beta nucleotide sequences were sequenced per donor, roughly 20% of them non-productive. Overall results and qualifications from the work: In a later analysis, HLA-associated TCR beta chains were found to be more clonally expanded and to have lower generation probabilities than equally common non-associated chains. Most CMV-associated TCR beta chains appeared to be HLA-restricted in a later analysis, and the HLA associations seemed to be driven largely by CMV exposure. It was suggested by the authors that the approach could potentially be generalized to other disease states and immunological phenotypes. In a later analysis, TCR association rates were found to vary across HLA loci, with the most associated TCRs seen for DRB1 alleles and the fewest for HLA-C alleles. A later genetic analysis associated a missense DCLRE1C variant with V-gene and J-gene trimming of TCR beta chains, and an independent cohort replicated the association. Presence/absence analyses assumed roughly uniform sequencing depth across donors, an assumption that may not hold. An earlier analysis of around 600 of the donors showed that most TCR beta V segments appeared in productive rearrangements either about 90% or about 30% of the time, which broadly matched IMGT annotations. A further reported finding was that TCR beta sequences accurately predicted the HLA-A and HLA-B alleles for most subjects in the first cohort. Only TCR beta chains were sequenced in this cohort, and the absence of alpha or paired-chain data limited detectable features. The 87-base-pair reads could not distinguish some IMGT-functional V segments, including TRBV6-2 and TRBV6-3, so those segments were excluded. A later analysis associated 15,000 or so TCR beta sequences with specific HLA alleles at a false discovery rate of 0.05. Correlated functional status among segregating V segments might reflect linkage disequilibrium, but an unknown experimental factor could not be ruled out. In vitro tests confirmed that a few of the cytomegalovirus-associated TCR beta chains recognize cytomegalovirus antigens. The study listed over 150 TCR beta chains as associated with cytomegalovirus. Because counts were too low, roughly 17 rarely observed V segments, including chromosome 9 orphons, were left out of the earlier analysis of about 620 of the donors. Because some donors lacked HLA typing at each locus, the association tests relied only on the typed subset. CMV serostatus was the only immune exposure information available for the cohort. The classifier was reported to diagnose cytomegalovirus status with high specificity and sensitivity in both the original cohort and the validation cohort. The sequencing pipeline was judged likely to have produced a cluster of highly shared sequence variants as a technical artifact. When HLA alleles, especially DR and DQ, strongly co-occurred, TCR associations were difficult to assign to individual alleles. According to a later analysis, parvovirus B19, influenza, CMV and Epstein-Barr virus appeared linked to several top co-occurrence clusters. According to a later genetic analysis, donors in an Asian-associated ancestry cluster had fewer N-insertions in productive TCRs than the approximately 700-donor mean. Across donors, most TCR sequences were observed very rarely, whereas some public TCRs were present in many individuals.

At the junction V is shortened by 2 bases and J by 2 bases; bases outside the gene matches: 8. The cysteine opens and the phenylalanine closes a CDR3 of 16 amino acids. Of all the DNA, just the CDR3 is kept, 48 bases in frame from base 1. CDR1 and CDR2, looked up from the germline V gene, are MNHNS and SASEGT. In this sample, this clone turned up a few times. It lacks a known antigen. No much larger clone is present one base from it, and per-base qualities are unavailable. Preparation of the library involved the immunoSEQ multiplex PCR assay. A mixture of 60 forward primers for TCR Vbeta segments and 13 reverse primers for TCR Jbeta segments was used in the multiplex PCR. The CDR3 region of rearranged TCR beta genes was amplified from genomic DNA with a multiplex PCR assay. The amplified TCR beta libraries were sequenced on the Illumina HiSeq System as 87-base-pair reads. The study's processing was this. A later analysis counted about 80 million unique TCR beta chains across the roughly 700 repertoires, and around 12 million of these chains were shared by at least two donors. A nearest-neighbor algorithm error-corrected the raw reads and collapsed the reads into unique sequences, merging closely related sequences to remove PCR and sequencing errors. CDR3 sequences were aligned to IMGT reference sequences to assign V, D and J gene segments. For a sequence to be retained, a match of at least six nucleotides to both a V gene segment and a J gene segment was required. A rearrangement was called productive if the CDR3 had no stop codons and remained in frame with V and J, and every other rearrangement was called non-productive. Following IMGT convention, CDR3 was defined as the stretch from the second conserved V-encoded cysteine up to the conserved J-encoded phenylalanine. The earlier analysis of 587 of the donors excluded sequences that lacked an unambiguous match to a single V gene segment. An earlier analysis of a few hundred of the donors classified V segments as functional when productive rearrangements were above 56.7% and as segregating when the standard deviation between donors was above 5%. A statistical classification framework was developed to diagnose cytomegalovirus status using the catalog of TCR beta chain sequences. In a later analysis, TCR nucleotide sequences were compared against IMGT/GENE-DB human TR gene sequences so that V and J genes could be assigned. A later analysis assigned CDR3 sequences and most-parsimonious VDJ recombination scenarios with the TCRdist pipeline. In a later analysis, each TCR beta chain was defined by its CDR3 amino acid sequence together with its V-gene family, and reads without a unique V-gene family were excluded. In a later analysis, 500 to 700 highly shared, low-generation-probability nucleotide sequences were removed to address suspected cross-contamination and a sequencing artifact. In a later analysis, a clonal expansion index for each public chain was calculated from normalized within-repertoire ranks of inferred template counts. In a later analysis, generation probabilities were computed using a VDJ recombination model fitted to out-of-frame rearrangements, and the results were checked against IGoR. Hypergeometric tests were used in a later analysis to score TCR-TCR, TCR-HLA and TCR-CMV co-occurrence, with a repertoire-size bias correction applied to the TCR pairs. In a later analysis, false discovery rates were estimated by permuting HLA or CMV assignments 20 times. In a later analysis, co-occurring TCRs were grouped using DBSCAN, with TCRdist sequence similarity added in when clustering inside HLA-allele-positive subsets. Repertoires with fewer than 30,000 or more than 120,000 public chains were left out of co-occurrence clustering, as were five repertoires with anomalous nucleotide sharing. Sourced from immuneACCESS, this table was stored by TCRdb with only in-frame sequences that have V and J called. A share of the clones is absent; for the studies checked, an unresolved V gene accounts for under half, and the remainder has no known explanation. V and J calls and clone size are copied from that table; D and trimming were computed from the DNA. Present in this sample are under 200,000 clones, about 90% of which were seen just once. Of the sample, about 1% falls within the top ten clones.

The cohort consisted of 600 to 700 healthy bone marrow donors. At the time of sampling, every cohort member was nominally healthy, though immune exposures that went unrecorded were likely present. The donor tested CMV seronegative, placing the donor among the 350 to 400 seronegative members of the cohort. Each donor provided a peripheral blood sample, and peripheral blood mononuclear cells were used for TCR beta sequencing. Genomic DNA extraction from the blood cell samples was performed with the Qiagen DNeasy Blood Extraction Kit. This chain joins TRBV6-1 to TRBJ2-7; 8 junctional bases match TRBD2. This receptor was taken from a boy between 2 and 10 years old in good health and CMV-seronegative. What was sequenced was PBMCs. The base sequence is TGTGCCAGCAGTGAATATCAGCGGGAGTTGACCTACGAGCAGTACTTC. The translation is CASSEYQRELTYEQYF.